The present T cell receptor (beta chain) was sequenced within a study of OX40 agonist ivuxolimab in advanced cancers. Turning to the study itself: Partial responses were achieved by three patients, one with hepatocellular carcinoma and two with cutaneous melanoma.

From germline, CDR1 is SGHTA and CDR2 FQGNSA. The CDR3 runs 14 residues. V was cut by 0 bases and J by 1 base, with 3 bases left in between. Profiled with immunoSEQ multiplex PCR; TCRdb holds only in-frame clones, not every one. The sample has some 47,000 clones, roughly 78% seen once. Sequences were derived from CD4+ or CD8+ T cells sorted from blood, sampled in a trial of the OX40 agonist ivuxolimab. This TCR derives from an adult with an advanced solid tumor such as melanoma, head and neck, liver or kidney cancer. The J gene is TRBJ2-2, the V gene TRBV7-2; D not certain. The CDR3 protein is CASSLAVNTGELFF. In DNA form, the CDR3 reads TGTGCCAGCAGCTTAGCTGTGAACACCGGGGAGCTGTTTTTT.